Presented here are 23 T cell receptor beta chains from one specimen sequenced in a study of blood T cells in healthy people across ages. Primed by a sample-barcoded 5' primer and a J-beta primer mix, a second PCR proceeded for about 7 to 11 cycles. One entry per CDR3 protein, called by TCRdb with MiXCR from the 5' RACE reads. Among 1.8 million or so distinct CDR3 sequences listed, around 42% were seen once. Sequencing input: blood. These receptors all stem from a human donor in good health.

CDR3 nucleotide sequence: TGTGCCAGCAGCTCCCCCGGACAGGGGGCGGAAAAACTGTTTTTT. It yields the protein CASSSPGQGAEKLFF. V gene TRBV7-2 combines with J gene TRBJ1-4; 11 bases map to TRBD1. V dropped 4 bases and J dropped 8; count of bases not matched to a gene: 6. CDR3 length equals 15 residues. Germline CDR1 and CDR2: SGHTA and FQGNSA. The variable domain in full, completed from reference TRBV7-2 and TRBJ1-4, reads GAGVSQSPSNKVTEKGKDVELRCDPISGHTALYWYRQSLGQGLEFLIYFQGNSAPDKSGLPSDRFSAERTGGSVSTLTIQRTQQEDSAVYLCASSSPGQGAEKLFFGSGTQLSVL.

This rearrangement joins TRBV29-1 to TRBJ2-1; D remains ambiguous. The CDR3 covers 11 residues. Germline lookup yields CDR1 SQVTM and CDR2 ANQGSEA. V was pared by 1 base and J by 14 bases, with 12 bases between. The CDR3 DNA follows: TGCAGCGTTGAAGCAGGCTCCGAGGAGTTCTTC. It yields the protein CSVEAGSEEFF.

Only a few counts were recorded for this clonotype. The V gene is TRBV28, the J gene TRBJ2-4; tentative D call: TRBD1 (6 bases). Judging by the DNA end, TRBJ2-5 fits better; the J call may be wrong. The CDR3 has 12 residues. The germline V gene has CDR1 MDHEN and CDR2 SYDVKM. This CDR3 is CASRQGTETQYF. In DNA form, the CDR3 reads TGTGCCAGCAGACAGGGTACCGAGACCCAGTACTTC.

The V call is TRBV12-3 or TRBV12-4, the J call TRBJ2-5, with D uncertain. CDR3 length: 15 residues. With 1 base removed from V and 2 bases from J, the gap between germline ends came to 11 bases. This CDR3 is CASSLGQMGQETQYF. The CDR3 DNA is TGTGCCAGCAGTTTAGGCCAGATGGGGCAAGAGACCCAGTACTTC.

The chain recombines TRBV28 with TRBJ1-1, with D unclear. With 5 bases removed from V and 10 bases from J, the gap between germline ends came to 17 bases. The CDR3 covers 13 residues. CDR1 MDHEN and CDR2 SYDVKM come from the germline V gene. CDR3 in DNA: TGTGCCAGCAGTCCCGGACGCTCGTCGGTAGCTTTCTTT. Translated, it gives CASSPGRSSVAFF.

In this sample, this clonotype turned up a few times. V and J are TRBV7-9 and TRBJ1-1; possible D gene TRBD1, 6 bases. CDR3 length equals 14 residues. Per germline, CDR1 SEHNR and CDR2 FQNEAQ (reference sequence). V was shortened by 3 bases and J by 0 bases, with 8 bases between the two germline ends. For the CDR3, the DNA is TGTGCCAGCAGCTTGGGGGCGGTGAACACTGAAGCTTTCTTT. This codes for CASSLGAVNTEAFF.

The J gene is TRBJ2-1, the V gene TRBV5-1, with 9 bases identical to TRBD2. This CDR3 spans 17 amino acids. Germline V CDR1 and CDR2: SGHRS, YFSETQ. V shed 0 bases, J shed 5 bases, and the junction held 9 bases outside the gene matches. The CDR3 DNA follows: TGCGCCAGCAGCTTGGCTCCTGGCGGGGGGGCCGACAATGAGCAGTTCTTC. This gives the protein CASSLAPGGGADNEQFF. Looking up the rest from reference TRBV5-1 and TRBJ2-1 gives the full variable domain: KAGVTQTPRYLIKTRGQQVTLSCSPISGHRSVSWYQQTPGQGLQFLFEYFSETQRNKGNFPGRFSGRQFSNSRSEMNVSTLELGDSALYLCASSLAPGGGADNEQFFGPGTRLTVL.

The count of this clonotype is one. The rearrangement links TRBV29-1 to TRBJ1-2; no clear D. V was clipped by 2 bases and J by 8 bases, with 9 bases between them. Germline V lookup: CDR1 SQVTM, CDR2 ANQGSEA. The CDR3 runs to 11 residues. In DNA, the CDR3 is TGCAGCGTTGAACTTAATAGCGGCTACACCTTC. This gives the protein CSVELNSGYTF.

This chain connects TRBV27 to TRBJ2-3; TRBD1 aligns across 9 bases. CDR3 length: 16 residues. Germline CDR1 reads MNHEY; CDR2 reads SMNVEV (reference sequence). The junction had 7 bases not matched to a gene; V was cut back by 2 bases and J by 4 bases. CDR3: CASSLGVGQGADTQYF. In DNA form, the CDR3 reads TGTGCCAGCAGTTTAGGGGTGGGACAGGGCGCAGATACGCAGTATTTT.

This clonotype appeared a few times. The V and J genes are TRBV4-3 and TRBJ2-5, with 7 nucleotides matching TRBD2. CDR1 and CDR2 (germline): LGHNA, YSLEER. Unmatched junction bases numbered 10, after V lost 0 bases and J lost 0 bases. The CDR3 length is 18 residues. The CDR3 region is CASSQDFQRGRYQETQYF. In DNA, the CDR3 is TGCGCCAGCAGCCAAGATTTTCAGCGGGGCCGATACCAAGAGACCCAGTACTTC.

This clonotype was counted a few times. This rearrangement joins TRBV5-1 to TRBJ1-5, with 10 bases that match TRBD1. Germline CDR1 is SGHRS and CDR2 is YFSETQ. There are 13 residues in the CDR3. Trimming at V came to 7 bases and at J to 10 bases, leaving 8 bases not matched to a gene. The CDR3 here is CASAPRQGAPQHF. The CDR3, as DNA: TGCGCCAGCGCTCCTAGACAGGGGGCACCCCAGCATTTT. The full variable domain, rest sourced from reference TRBV5-1 and TRBJ1-5, is KAGVTQTPRYLIKTRGQQVTLSCSPISGHRSVSWYQQTPGQGLQFLFEYFSETQRNKGNFPGRFSGRQFSNSRSEMNVSTLELGDSALYLCASAPRQGAPQHFGDGTRLSIL.

As to this clonotype: A read error may produce the germline difference seen at one junction end. This sequence joins TRBV5-1 and TRBJ2-5; D is perhaps TRBD2 (6 bases). From germline, CDR1 is SGHRS and CDR2 YFSETQ. The CDR3 sequence is 12 residues long. The CDR3 bases are TGCGCCAGCAGCTTCCCGGAGGGTAGGGCCAACTTC. Translating gives CASSFPEGRANF.

The rearrangement links TRBV11-2 to TRBJ1-2; weak D call: TRBD1 (6 bases). This CDR3 has 16 residues. The V and J ends lost 1 base and 4 bases respectively, with 16 bases between them. The germline gives CDR1 SGHAT, CDR2 FQNNGV. This CDR3 is CASSLGGRISGYGYTF. DNA for the CDR3: TGTGCCAGCAGCTTAGGGGGGCGCATATCGGGCTATGGCTACACCTTC.

CDR3 DNA: TGCAGTGCTAGTGGGGGACTACTCACAGATACGCAGTATTTT. Translating gives CSASGGLLTDTQYF. The chain has TRBV20-1 and TRBJ2-3, with 7 bases matching TRBD2. After removal of 3 bases from V and 2 bases from J, the junction contained 5 bases not matched to a gene. Germline CDR1 and CDR2: DFQATT and SNEGSKA (reference sequence). This CDR3 spans 14 amino acids.

This clonotype has more than one count but fewer than ten. V usage is TRBV7-3 and J usage is TRBJ2-2; a weak D match, TRBD1 (6 bases). The V gene's germline CDR1 is SGHTA and CDR2 FQGTGA. The CDR3 is made up of 17 amino acids. V lost 6 bases and J lost 4, with 21 bases in between. The DNA of the CDR3 is TGTGCCAGCAGTCCTGAACCTCGGACAGAGCGCACCGGGGAGCTGTTTTTT. Its translation: CASSPEPRTERTGELFF.

The chain has TRBV5-1 and TRBJ2-1; tentative D call: TRBD1 (5 bases). From germline, CDR1 is SGHRS and CDR2 YFSETQ. The CDR3 is 14 residues long. V was clipped by 3 bases and J by 5 bases, with 12 bases between them. The CDR3 DNA sequence: TGCGCCAGCAGCTCAACAGGAGCCAACAATGAGCAGTTCTTC. The encoded protein is CASSSTGANNEQFF.

This chain connects TRBV5-1 to TRBJ1-2, with D possibly being TRBD1 (5 bases). Germline CDR1 SGHRS, CDR2 YFSETQ. The CDR3 covers 14 residues. V was clipped by 5 bases and J by 8 bases, with 19 bases between them. The CDR3 reads CASRSRVGVYGYTF. The CDR3 DNA reads as TGCGCCAGCAGAAGCAGGGTGGGGGTATACGGCTACACCTTC.

This chain connects TRBV7-2 to TRBJ1-2; tentative D call: TRBD1 (5 bases). The CDR3 is made up of 16 amino acids. V was clipped by 0 bases and J by 4 bases, with 15 bases between them. Germline V gene sequence: CDR1 SGHTA, CDR2 FQGNSA. As DNA, the CDR3 is TGTGCCAGCAGCTTAGCTAACAGACAGCCTTTCTATGGCTACACCTTC. Translated, it gives CASSLANRQPFYGYTF.

This clonotype was detected only a few times. The chain is built from TRBV6-6 and TRBJ2-1; no firm D call. V lost 4 bases and J lost 8, with 9 bases in between. CDR1 and CDR2 (germline): MNHNY, SVGAGI (reference sequence). This CDR3 region has 12 residues. The CDR3 region has the DNA TGTGCCAGCAGTTCCCTAGGCGATGAGCAGTTCTTC. Translated: CASSSLGDEQFF.

This clonotype showed up just a few times. J is TRBJ1-2 and V is TRBV7-3, with D perhaps TRBD1 (6 bases). Trimming cost V 2 bases and J 7 bases, with 11 bases left between them. Germline CDR1 SGHTA, CDR2 FQGTGA. The CDR3 has 13 amino acids. CDR3 sequence reads: CASSLLDRSGYTF. DNA for the CDR3: TGTGCCAGCAGCTTACTCGACAGGTCTGGCTACACCTTC.

This clonotype was recorded a few times. The gene calls are TRBV12-3 or TRBV12-4 and TRBJ2-5; weak D call: TRBD2 (6 bases). This CDR3 spans 15 amino acids. V was trimmed by 2 bases and J by 1 base, leaving 11 bases between them. As DNA, the CDR3 is TGTGCCAGCAGTTTATGGCTAGCGTCCCAAGAGACCCAGTACTTC. This gives the protein CASSLWLASQETQYF.

The table lists this clonotype with many counts. The chain carries TRBV7-2 and TRBJ2-5, with 7 nucleotides matching TRBD1. Looked up from germline, CDR1 is SGHTA and CDR2 is FQGNSA. J gave up 5 bases and V 0 bases, and 3 bases lay outside the gene matches. This CDR3 has 14 amino acids. CDR3 nucleotide sequence: TGTGCCAGCAGCTTAGCAGGGGGCGGTGAGACCCAGTACTTC. This codes for CASSLAGGGETQYF.

This sequence joins TRBV7-6 and TRBJ1-5; 8 nucleotides align to TRBD1. Trimming removed 5 bases from V and 6 bases from J; junction bases left unmatched: 9. The CDR3 loop spans 15 amino acids. Germline-derived CDR1 and CDR2 are SGHVS and FNYEAQ. This chain's CDR3 is CASSVRQGWGQPQHF. The CDR3 DNA is TGTGCCAGCAGCGTTCGACAGGGGTGGGGTCAGCCCCAGCATTTT.